This T cell receptor beta chain emerged from a study of cytomegalovirus exposure and HLA in healthy donors. Remarks on this clone: Antigen specificity is unknown.

Whole-study results and caveats: Available immune exposure information was restricted to CMV serostatus only. A previous analysis found most TCR beta V segments productive roughly 87% or roughly 30% of the time. Within the data, a cluster of highly shared sequence variants was likely a sequencing artifact. Common viral pathogens seemed, in a later analysis, to connect with several of the most significant clusters.

V gave up 8 bases and J gave up 0 bases; unmatched junction bases: 9. From germline, CDR1 is MRHNA and CDR2 SNTAGT. The CDR3 is 15 residues long. Primers included in the PCR were 60 Vbeta and 13 Jbeta primers. Here immunoSEQ multiplex PCR was the method, and the copy in TCRdb shows in-frame clones only, minus some. The table lists approximately 100,000 clones, about three quarters of them singletons. The origin of this receptor is a man aged 35-49 years in good health and CMV-seronegative. The sequenced material came from PBMCs. The V and J genes are TRBV6-4 and TRBJ1-1; 7 bases match TRBD1. The CDR3 reads CASGQTGFMNTEAFF. CDR3 nucleotides: TGTGCCAGCGGCCAGACAGGGTTTATGAACACTGAAGCTTTCTTT.